This T cell receptor beta chain comes out of a study of regulatory T cells in long-lasting Graves disease. The CDR3 has 15 residues. The J segment lost 7 bases and the V segment lost 2 bases, leaving 6 bases of the junction unmatched. In germline, CDR1 is GTSNPN, CDR2 SVGIG (reference sequence). The time point is: newly diagnosed GD, antithyroid drugs for less than 3 months. PBMC-derived RNA was used for the TCR library. The TCR beta library used iRepertoire HTBI primers with Arm-PCR amplification of CDR3. TCRdb used MiXCR to reprocess the multiplex PCR reads, holding one entry per CDR3 protein. This table holds under 450,000 distinct CDR3 sequences, roughly 15% found once. A further study also used this sample, focusing on T cells in Graves' hyperthyroidism and ophthalmopathy.

The chain is built from TRBV30 and TRBJ1-6; 9 bases are shared with TRBD1. The source of this sequence is a woman aged 18-29 years with Graves disease. The specimen comprised peripheral blood mononuclear cells (PBMCs), sampled at new diagnosis, from a patient treated with antithyroid drugs. The CDR3 DNA follows: TGTGCCTGGAGTACAGGACAGGGGAGGAATTCACCCCTCCACTTT. It codes for CAWSTGQGRNSPLHF.